This T cell receptor beta chain was sequenced for a study of T cell responses to AZD1222 COVID-19 vaccine. General observations from the study: Baseline serostatus was positive in only a handful of AZD1222 recipients. Regions 160-218 and 743-854 held dominance among vaccine-associated CD4 TCRs, which spanned spike. Elevations in Spike-specific TCR breadth and depth followed administration of two AZD1222 doses. Donors were chiefly white British, with a greater number of females, and clonal diversity was perhaps underestimated.

On this clone: The antigen remains undetermined.

The V gene's germline CDR1 is LGHDT and CDR2 YNNKEL (reference sequence). The CDR3 covers 16 residues. Trimming stripped 1 base from V and 6 bases from J, with 16 bases between. TCRdb keeps only in-frame clones here, not all; method: immunoSEQ multiplex PCR. The sample records 150,000 to 200,000 clones, just over 90% being singletons. The material was peripheral blood, obtained 28 days after the second AZD1222 dose. This chain links TRBV3-1 (or the pseudogene TRBV3-2) with TRBJ2-1; the D call may be TRBD1 or TRBD2 (5 bases each). The source is an adult who received the AZD1222 COVID-19 vaccine. The CDR3 DNA is TGTGCCAGCAGCCAAGTTCCGGGACCATATATCAATGAGCAGTTCTTC. Its protein is CASSQVPGPYINEQFF.